This T cell receptor beta chain was identified during a study of response to subunit inactivated influenza vaccine. Worth noting for this clonotype: Antigen specificity is unknown.

Study-wide findings and caveats: Authors suggested seasonal influenza vaccinations each recruit few new T cells.

Each CDR3 protein is one row after TCRdb ran MiXCR on the RT-PCR reads. The repertoire consists of about 650,000 distinct CDR3 sequences, with more than 15% occurring once and the leading ten covering approximately 10%. Germline V gene lookup returns CDR1 LGHDT and CDR2 YNNKEL (reference sequence). The CDR3 has 16 amino acids. V lost 4 bases and J lost 0, with 13 bases in between. The specimen was PBMCs from blood, collected less than 13 days after vaccination. The chain carries TRBV3-1 and TRBJ2-1; possibly TRBD2 for D (6 bases). The receptor was isolated from a man aged 50 to 60 who received an inactivated influenza vaccine. The CDR3 reads CASSRGTGPSYNEQFF. The CDR3 DNA is TGTGCCAGCAGCCGTGGGACTGGCCCCTCCTACAATGAGCAGTTCTTC.